This TCR beta chain was documented in a study of chemoradiotherapy in HPV16-positive cancers. Produced via immunoSEQ multiplex PCR; TCRdb's table is partial and in-frame only. The sample consists of roughly 20,000 clones, roughly 92% of them appearing once. The germline CDR1 and CDR2 sequences are SGHTA and FQGNSA. V was shortened by 3 bases and J by 0 bases, with 8 bases between the two germline ends. CDR3 length: 14 residues. Points from the study as a whole: Better recurrence-free survival went with HPV-responsive T-cell expansion in HPV16-positive patients. During treatment, candidate HPV-specific clones and E7-related motifs expanded in tumor.

Repeated repertoire sampling spanned the course of chemoradiotherapy. For this clone: What it binds is not known.

This rearrangement joins TRBV7-2 to TRBJ1-1; D is uncertain. The origin of this receptor is a human donor with HPV-associated anogenital cancer. The source was blood, collected from a patient who underwent chemoradiotherapy. The CDR3 bases are TGTGCCAGCAGCTTTAGACACCTGAACACTGAAGCTTTCTTT. Its protein is CASSFRHLNTEAFF. Variable domain in full (rest from reference TRBV7-2 and TRBJ1-1): GAGVSQSPSNKVTEKGKDVELRCDPISGHTALYWYRQSLGQGLEFLIYFQGNSAPDKSGLPSDRFSAERTGGSVSTLTIQRTQQEDSAVYLCASSFRHLNTEAFFGQGTRLTVV.